Sequencing of this TCR beta chain was carried out in a study of cytomegalovirus exposure and HLA in healthy donors. This clone is classed as medium-sized. The germline V and J ends were trimmed by 0 bases and 12 bases, with 11 bases remaining between them. CDR3 size: 12 residues. The V gene's germline CDR1 is SGHDN and CDR2 FVKESK. It was with 60 Vbeta and 13 Jbeta primers that the PCR ran. Some clones are missing from TCRdb's copy, which holds only in-frame ones; the method was immunoSEQ multiplex PCR. In the table there are under 150,000 clones, 80% of which are singletons. This chain uses TRBV14 with TRBJ1-1; D ambiguous. Sequencing input: PBMCs. This clonotype was obtained from a man in his forties in good health and CMV-seropositive. The CDR3 DNA is TGTGCCAGCAGCCAAGATCGGGTACGTCCTTTCTTT. Protein sequence: CASSQDRVRPFF.